This T cell receptor (beta chain) was observed in a study of identical twins. Broader study findings: Fewer insertions were carried by abundant cord blood beta clonotypes, but none was seen in memory repertoires.

The germline V gene has CDR1 DFQATT and CDR2 SNEGSKA (reference sequence). The CDR3 totals 15 residues. V was cut by 3 bases and J by 0 bases, with 12 bases left in between. This clonotype was picked up a small number of times. Its antigen is as yet unknown. A universal primer site was created by template switching, with the cDNA bearing unique molecular identifiers. TCRdb re-called the 5' RACE reads with MiXCR, one entry per CDR3 protein. Of around 220,000 distinct CDR3 sequences detected, more than 9% appear once; the ten largest clones hold approximately 9.1%. This chain connects TRBV20-1 to TRBJ2-1; D unresolved. What was sequenced was memory T cells sorted from blood. The receptor was derived from a man aged 50 to 60 in good health. The CDR3 protein is CSARSSEPSYNEQFF. The CDR3, as DNA: TGCAGTGCTAGGTCTAGTGAACCCTCCTACAATGAGCAGTTCTTC.